This T cell receptor beta chain comes out of a study of blood T cell repertoires in COVID-19. Looking at the study overall: Spain, Italy and the United States supplied samples that represented acute and convalescent COVID-19.

The CDR3 spans 13 residues. Trimming shortened V by 6 bases and J by 4 bases, and 13 bases separated the two germline ends. The germline V gene has CDR1 SEHNR and CDR2 FQNEAQ (reference sequence). As originally analysed: Amplifying reference gene primers gave estimates of nucleated cell counts. Generated by immunoSEQ multiplex PCR, the TCRdb table keeps only in-frame clones and is missing some. The V and J calls and clone size were taken over from that table, and D and trimming were inferred from the DNA. This table holds a few hundred thousand clones, approximately 88% found once. Seattle's enrolled individuals joined amid active infection and were then monitored longitudinally.

V and J are TRBV7-9 and TRBJ2-7; weak D call: TRBD2 (5 bases). The sequence derives from a woman aged 70-85 years with COVID-19, enrolled during active disease. The source material was peripheral blood. CDR3 DNA: TGTGCCAGCAGTTCTTTTGGGGAGTACGAGCAGTACTTC. Amino acid sequence: CASSSFGEYEQYF.